This is a list of T cell receptor beta chains from one sample in a study of cytomegalovirus exposure and HLA in healthy donors. Profiling relied on immunoSEQ multiplex PCR, and the TCRdb table lists in-frame clones only, not all of them. The sample shows 150,000 to 200,000 clones, around 70% of them seen only once. The sample comprised PBMCs. The receptors here all came from a young man in good health and CMV-seropositive. The CDR3 runs from the conserved cysteine through the conserved F or W. Each record gives: V gene, D gene, J gene, clone size, CDR3 DNA, CDR3 protein. The D gene is left open where the match is weak. Expanded clones get a size class; other rows say once, few or many, or leave the size out.

v_call: TRBV7-3; d_call: TRBD1; j_call: TRBJ1-3; clone_size: few; cdr3_nt: TGTGCCAGCAGCTTTGGGACAGGGGTTGGAAACACCATATATTTT; cdr3_aa: CASSFGTGVGNTIYF
v_call: TRBV29-1; d_call: TRBD1; j_call: TRBJ2-3; clone_size: .; cdr3_nt: TGCAGCGTTGAAGACCTGGACAGGGCTCGCACAGATACGCAGTATTTT; cdr3_aa: CSVEDLDRARTDTQYF
v_call: TRBV11-2; d_call: .; j_call: TRBJ2-6; clone_size: .; cdr3_nt: TGTGCCAGCAGCCCCCGGGCCAGGGCTGGGGCCAACGTCCTGACTTTC; cdr3_aa: CASSPRARAGANVLTF
v_call: TRBV18; d_call: TRBD1; j_call: TRBJ1-2; clone_size: .; cdr3_nt: TGTGCCAGCTCACCGATTCCGGACAGGTTCAACTATGGCTACACCTTC; cdr3_aa: CASSPIPDRFNYGYTF
v_call: TRBV4-1; d_call: .; j_call: TRBJ2-3; clone_size: few; cdr3_nt: TGCGCCAGCAGCCAAGAGATTAAGCCAGATACGCAGTATTTT; cdr3_aa: CASSQEIKPDTQYF
v_call: TRBV19; d_call: .; j_call: TRBJ1-5; clone_size: .; cdr3_nt: TGTGCCAGTGTACAATCATATTATAGCAATCAGCCCCAGCATTTT; cdr3_aa: CASVQSYYSNQPQHF
v_call: TRBV5-1; d_call: TRBD1; j_call: TRBJ1-2; clone_size: few; cdr3_nt: TGCGCCAGCAGCTTGGGGGGGGCGGACAGGCCTGAGGGCTACACCTTC; cdr3_aa: CASSLGGADRPEGYTF
v_call: TRBV6-1; d_call: TRBD2; j_call: TRBJ2-3; clone_size: .; cdr3_nt: TGTGCCAGCAGTGGGGGACTAGCGGGAAAAGATACGCAGTATTTT; cdr3_aa: CASSGGLAGKDTQYF
v_call: TRBV14; d_call: .; j_call: TRBJ1-4; clone_size: .; cdr3_nt: TGTGCCAGCAGCCAAGGGCGCCAGGGGTTTACTGAAAAACTGTTTTTT; cdr3_aa: CASSQGRQGFTEKLFF
v_call: TRBV6-6; d_call: TRBD1; j_call: TRBJ1-6; clone_size: once; cdr3_nt: TGTGCCAGCAGTCCGGACAGGACGAATTCACCCCTCCACTTT; cdr3_aa: CASSPDRTNSPLHF
v_call: TRBV7-2; d_call: .; j_call: TRBJ2-2; clone_size: .; cdr3_nt: TGTGCCACCCCGGTCGCGCCGGGCACCGGGGAGCTGTTTTTT; cdr3_aa: CATPVAPGTGELFF
v_call: TRBV7-9; d_call: .; j_call: TRBJ1-2; clone_size: once; cdr3_nt: TGTGCCAGCAGCTTAGGGTCGATGAGTAGCTACACCTTC; cdr3_aa: CASSLGSMSSYTF
v_call: TRBV5-1; d_call: TRBD2; j_call: TRBJ2-1; clone_size: few; cdr3_nt: TGCGCCAGCAGCCCCCGGGCTAGCGGGAGGGTCCACAATGAGCAGTTCTTC; cdr3_aa: CASSPRASGRVHNEQFF
v_call: TRBV5-6; d_call: TRBD1; j_call: TRBJ1-1; clone_size: .; cdr3_nt: TGTGCCAGCAGCTTAGGGACAGGGGGTGATGAAGCTTTCTTT; cdr3_aa: CASSLGTGGDEAFF
v_call: TRBV7-9; d_call: .; j_call: TRBJ1-4; clone_size: .; cdr3_nt: TGTGCCAGCAGCTTAGGGAGGGCAGACCATGAAAAACTGTTTTTT; cdr3_aa: CASSLGRADHEKLFF
v_call: TRBV7-8; d_call: .; j_call: TRBJ1-6; clone_size: .; cdr3_nt: TGTGCCAGCAACAGTGGTGGGAGTGCCTATAATTCACCCCTCCACTTT; cdr3_aa: CASNSGGSAYNSPLHF